The T cell receptor (beta chain) under discussion was sequenced for a study of shared clonotypes between healthy human individuals. The method was immunoSEQ multiplex PCR; TCRdb's version includes in-frame clones alone and lacks a portion of them. The sample lists roughly 500,000 clones, around 73% occurring once. V was shortened by 3 bases and J by 1 base, with 6 bases between the two germline ends. This CDR3 contains 13 residues. Germline loops: CDR1 SGHDN, CDR2 FVKESK. The donors, all of them Caucasian adults, lived in Nashville, Tennessee. The specimen sequenced was PBMCs. This sequence joins TRBV14 and TRBJ1-1; D call uncertain. This receptor was identified in a woman aged 40 to 55 in good health. Some clones in this sample may be carry-over from other donors' samples. CDR3 sequence (DNA): TGTGCCAGCAGCCAGGGCAAGAACACTGAAGCTTTCTTT. Translated, it gives CASSQGKNTEAFF.